The source of this T cell receptor beta chain is a study of blood T cell repertoires in COVID-19. In the study overall: Samples representing acute and convalescent COVID-19 were sourced from the United States, Italy and Spain. In each case, the material was cDNA or gDNA derived from T cells, B-cell-depleted T cells, or PBMCs.

Original processing methods: For nucleated cells, counts were estimated from reference gene primer amplification. Repertoires were generated with immunoSEQ multiplex PCR, while TCRdb's copy carries only in-frame clones and drops some. The DNA was the basis for D and trimming; V, J and clone size are from that table. The sample holds around 100,000 clones, 75% to 90% seen once. This clone was seen once. Deletions cut 2 bases from V and 5 bases from J, with 13 bases between. This CDR3 comprises 14 residues. Looked up from germline, CDR1 is MNHEY and CDR2 is SMNVEV (reference sequence). Sequencing was performed on peripheral blood. The chain carries TRBV27 and TRBJ2-7, with a weak D call TRBD2 (7 bases). This TCR was sampled from a woman aged 70-85 years with active or convalescent COVID-19. This chain's CDR3 is CASSLRGAANEQYF. CDR3 sequence (DNA): TGTGCCAGCAGTTTACGGGGGGCTGCCAACGAGCAGTACTTC.